Included here is one T cell receptor beta chain sequence, with context. A clone one base away is much larger, so this may be a read error. The sample originates from a study of Graves' ophthalmopathy and Graves' hyperthyroidism. As the template, RNA transcripts were used to amplify TCR beta CDR3 regions. Second-round multiplex PCR came after a first-round RT-PCR that employed HTBI primers. TCRdb ran MiXCR on the multiplex PCR reads and lists one entry per CDR3 protein. Of about 420,000 distinct CDR3 sequences in the sample, approximately 21% are singletons; the top ten hold 2.5% to 3.5%. The CDR3 is made up of 16 amino acids. The V gene's germline CDR1 is DFQATT and CDR2 SNEGSKA (reference sequence).

The sequence was obtained from a woman younger than 30 with stable Graves' hyperthyroidism. The J gene is TRBJ2-2, the V gene TRBV20-1; TRBD1 or TRBD2 may be the D gene (5 bases each). The sequenced sample was peripheral blood. CDR3 in amino acids: CSARALTGANTGELCF. In DNA form, the CDR3 reads TGCAGTGCTAGAGCGTTGACCGGGGCGAACACCGGGGAGCTGTGTTTT.